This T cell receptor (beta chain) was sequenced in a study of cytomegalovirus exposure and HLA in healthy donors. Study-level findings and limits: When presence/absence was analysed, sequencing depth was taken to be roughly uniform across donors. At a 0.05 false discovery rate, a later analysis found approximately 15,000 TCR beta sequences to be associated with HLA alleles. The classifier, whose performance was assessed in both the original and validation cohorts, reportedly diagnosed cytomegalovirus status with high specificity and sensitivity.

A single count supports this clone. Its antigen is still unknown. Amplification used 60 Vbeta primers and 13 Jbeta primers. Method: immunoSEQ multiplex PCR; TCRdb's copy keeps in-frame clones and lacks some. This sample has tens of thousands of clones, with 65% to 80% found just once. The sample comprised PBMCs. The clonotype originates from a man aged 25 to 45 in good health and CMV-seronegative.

The DNA for the CDR3 is TGTGCCAGCAGTTCTACCCGACCGGGGAGTGCGGAGACCCAGTACTTC. Encoded protein: CASSSTRPGSAETQYF. This chain connects TRBV28 to TRBJ2-5; D is possibly TRBD2 (5 bases). CDR1 is MDHEN, CDR2 SYDVKM, per germline. With 4 bases removed from V and 5 bases from J, the gap between germline ends came to 20 bases. The CDR3 runs to 16 residues.